These 22 T cell receptor beta chains share one sample of origin, sequenced in a study of T-cell memory formation after mild COVID-19. TCRdb called the 5' RACE reads again in MiXCR, with one record for every CDR3 protein. The sample has 50,000 to 75,000 distinct CDR3 sequences; 9.3% are singletons. Sequenced sample: PBMCs or a T cell subset sorted from them (not recorded which). Receptors originate from a man between 18 and 29 years old who had mild COVID-19 (a few samples of this study predate the infection). Cell type and time point are not known.

This clonotype was observed a handful of times. This chain uses TRBV7-2 with TRBJ1-4, with 8 nucleotides matching TRBD1. The CDR3 consists of 14 residues. V shed 5 bases, J shed 3 bases, and the junction held 2 bases outside the gene matches. The V gene's germline CDR1 is SGHTA and CDR2 FQGNSA. The DNA of the CDR3 is TGTGCCAGCAGCCTGACAGGGGCTAATGAAAAACTGTTTTTT. Its translation is CASSLTGANEKLFF. Combining the CDR3 with reference TRBV7-2 and TRBJ1-4 gives the whole variable domain GAGVSQSPSNKVTEKGKDVELRCDPISGHTALYWYRQSLGQGLEFLIYFQGNSAPDKSGLPSDRFSAERTGGSVSTLTIQRTQQEDSAVYLCASSLTGANEKLFFGSGTQLSVL.

This clonotype was seen at least ten times. The rearrangement links TRBV20-1 to TRBJ2-2; 11 bases match TRBD2. Germline CDR1 and CDR2: DFQATT and SNEGSKA (reference sequence). The CDR3 length is 14 residues. With 4 bases clipped from V and 7 bases from J, the junction kept 5 bases outside the gene matches. CDR3: CSAIAGGLDGELFF. CDR3 nucleotide sequence: TGCAGTGCTATAGCGGGGGGGCTCGACGGGGAGCTGTTTTTT.

This clonotype came up many times. The chain is built from TRBV6-2 or TRBV6-3 and TRBJ1-1; 8 bases map to TRBD1. The CDR3 runs to 15 residues. The junction had 9 bases not matched to a gene; V was cut back by 6 bases and J by 3 bases. Germline CDR1 MNHEY, CDR2 SVGEGT. In DNA form, the CDR3 reads TGTGCCAGCAGCCCAGAACAGGGGGGGTACACTGAAGCTTTCTTT. It encodes CASSPEQGGYTEAFF.

In its sample, this clonotype ranks as medium-sized (0.01 to 0.1%). The V call is TRBV7-2, the J call TRBJ2-5; 8 bases are shared with TRBD2. Looked up from germline, CDR1 is SGHTA and CDR2 is FQGNSA. Germline trimming cut 4 bases from V and 4 bases from J; bases unmatched to any gene: 5. The CDR3 is 14 residues long. The CDR3 sequence: CASSSGGAPETQYF. The CDR3 DNA follows: TGTGCCAGCAGCTCCGGGGGGGCCCCAGAGACCCAGTACTTC.

This clonotype came up many times. The V call is TRBV4-1, the J call TRBJ2-3; a possible D gene is TRBD2 (5 bases). CDR3 length: 15 amino acids. V was shortened by 1 base and J by 1 base, with 9 bases between the two germline ends. Germline loops: CDR1 MGHRA, CDR2 YSYEKL. The DNA of the CDR3 is TGCGCCAGCAGCCAAGTTAGCGAGGGCACAGATACGCAGTATTTT. Protein sequence: CASSQVSEGTDTQYF.

Only a few counts were recorded for this clonotype. The rearrangement links TRBV2 to TRBJ1-2; 11 nucleotides align to TRBD1. After removal of 6 bases from V and 3 bases from J, the junction contained 3 bases not matched to a gene. The CDR3 runs to 14 residues. Germline values: CDR1 SNHLY, CDR2 FYNNEI. The CDR3 loop reads CASSGQGADYGYTF. The CDR3 region has the DNA TGTGCCAGCAGCGGACAGGGGGCCGACTATGGCTACACCTTC.

This clonotype was seen a handful of times. The chain recombines TRBV7-2 with TRBJ2-1; possibly TRBD2 for D (6 bases). Germline loops: CDR1 SGHTA, CDR2 FQGNSA. V dropped 3 bases and J dropped 4 bases, with 16 bases sitting between them. The CDR3 has 16 amino acids. The DNA for the CDR3 is TGTGCCAGCAGCTTCTCTGGACTAAGTCGGTACAATGAGCAGTTCTTC. This gives the protein CASSFSGLSRYNEQFF.

This chain's CDR3 is CATRGTGPNTEAFF. For the CDR3, the DNA is TGTGCCACTCGAGGGACAGGACCTAACACTGAAGCTTTCTTT. The chain recombines TRBV24-1 with TRBJ1-1; 8 positions agree with TRBD1. Germline V gene sequence: CDR1 KGHDR, CDR2 SFDVKD. This CDR3 has 14 residues. V lost 10 bases and J lost 2; bases outside the gene matches: 8.

For this clonotype: A much larger clone lies one base from this, so it may be a read error. The chain has TRBV29-1 and TRBJ1-2; the D is unclear. The germline CDR1 and CDR2 sequences are SQVTM and ANQGSEA. This CDR3 region has 11 residues. The CDR3 loop reads CSAEKDYGYTF. CDR3 DNA sequence: TGCAGCGCTGAAAAGGACTATGGCTACACCTTC.

This clonotype was found a few times. The chain combines TRBV7-9 with TRBJ1-1; D unresolved. Between the trimmed V and J ends, which lost 5 bases and 1 base, there was a span of 14 bases. CDR1 and CDR2 (germline): SEHNR, FQNEAQ (reference sequence). This CDR3 has 15 residues. The DNA for the CDR3 is TGTGCCAGCAGCCCGCTTAGCGGCGGGAACACTGAAGCTTTCTTT. This translates into CASSPLSGGNTEAFF. Combining the CDR3 with reference TRBV7-9 and TRBJ1-1 gives the whole variable domain DTGVSQNPRHKITKRGQNVTFRCDPISEHNRLYWYRQTLGQGPEFLTYFQNEAQLEKSRLLSDRFSAERPKGSFSTLEIQRTEQGDSAMYLCASSPLSGGNTEAFFGQGTRLTVV.

The V call is TRBV20-1, the J call TRBJ1-1; D gene unclear. Deletions cut 3 bases from V and 8 bases from J, with 10 bases between. The CDR3 runs to 11 residues. Germline V gene data show CDR1 as DFQATT and CDR2 as SNEGSKA (reference sequence). CDR3 protein: CSARRWEEAFF. In nucleotides, the CDR3 is TGCAGTGCTAGGCGGTGGGAGGAAGCTTTCTTT.

This clonotype was seen a handful of times. This chain connects TRBV24-1 to TRBJ2-3; 12 bases are a match to TRBD1. Germline values: CDR1 KGHDR, CDR2 SFDVKD. There are 16 residues in the CDR3. The junction had 5 bases not matched to a gene; V was cut back by 4 bases and J by 4 bases. In DNA, the CDR3 is TGTGCCACCAGTGACCGGGACAGGGGGCGGGCAGATACGCAGTATTTT. It codes for CATSDRDRGRADTQYF.

The genes are TRBV6-4 and TRBJ2-1; TRBD2 might be the D (6 bases). CDR3 length equals 14 residues. Germline V gives CDR1 MRHNA, CDR2 SNTAGT. The V end lost 2 bases, the J end lost 1 base, and 6 bases lay between the germline ends. CDR3 bases: TGTGCCAGCAGTGACGGGACTTCCTACAATGAGCAGTTCTTC. Protein: CASSDGTSYNEQFF.

V usage is TRBV7-9 and J usage is TRBJ1-1; the D is unclear. CDR1 and CDR2 from the germline V gene are SEHNR and FQNEAQ (reference sequence). V lost 6 bases and J 0 bases, leaving 8 bases between the germline ends. This CDR3 has 13 amino acids. CDR3 loop: CASRRLLNTEAFF. DNA of the CDR3: TGTGCCAGCAGGAGACTGTTGAACACTGAAGCTTTCTTT.

J is TRBJ1-2 and V is TRBV9; no clear D. The CDR3 contains 14 residues. Trimming removed 1 base from V and 4 bases from J, with 11 bases in between. Germline V gene data show CDR1 as SGDLS and CDR2 as YYNGEE. In DNA, the CDR3 is TGTGCCAGCAGCGTAAGGCCGGGCTTCTATGGCTACACCTTC. Protein product: CASSVRPGFYGYTF. The full variable domain, with the rest looked up from reference TRBV9 and TRBJ1-2, is DSGVTQTPKHLITATGQRVTLRCSPRSGDLSVYWYQQSLDQGLQFLIQYYNGEERAKGNILERFSAQQFPDLHSELNLSSLELGDSALYFCASSVRPGFYGYTFGSGTRLTVV.

This clonotype showed up just a few times. The V call is TRBV5-1, the J call TRBJ1-6; 7 bases map to TRBD1. CDR3 length equals 14 residues. Unmatched junction bases numbered 5, after V lost 4 bases and J lost 7 bases. In germline, CDR1 is SGHRS, CDR2 YFSETQ. The DNA of the CDR3 is TGCGCCAGCAGCGCGGGACAGCTCAATTCACCCCTCCACTTT. The encoded protein is CASSAGQLNSPLHF.

This clonotype showed up just a few times. The chain recombines TRBV4-2 with TRBJ2-3; D is uncertain. CDR3 length: 14 amino acids. V gave up 0 bases and J gave up 9 bases, with 13 bases separating them. Looked up from germline, CDR1 is LGHNA and CDR2 is YNFKEQ. The CDR3 protein is CASSQDSREGTQYF. CDR3 bases: TGTGCCAGCAGCCAAGATAGTAGGGAAGGCACGCAGTATTTT.

At least ten counts were recorded for this clonotype. CDR3 region: CASSQESGLTYNEQFF. DNA for the CDR3: TGTGCCAGCAGCCAAGAATCGGGTTTAACCTACAATGAGCAGTTCTTC. The V call is TRBV4-2, the J call TRBJ2-1; D gene unclear. Trimming removed 0 bases at V and 2 bases at J, with 11 bases between. The CDR3 contains 16 residues. Germline-derived CDR1 and CDR2 are LGHNA and YNFKEQ.

The chain has TRBV23-1 and TRBJ2-7; unclear D gene. TRBV23-1 is known as an ORF, though its function is uncertain. This CDR3 comprises 13 residues. The DNA for the CDR3 is TGCGCTTCGACGGGCCTATTTCCCTACGAGCAGTACGTC. Amino acids: CASTGLFPYEQYV.

This clonotype was found a few times. This chain connects TRBV20-1 to TRBJ2-1; tentatively, D is TRBD2 (5 bases). Germline CDR1 and CDR2: DFQATT and SNEGSKA (reference sequence). Trimming removed 7 bases at V and 10 bases at J, with 17 bases between. The CDR3 has 12 amino acids. The CDR3 DNA sequence: TGCAGTGTTCACGACGGGATTCGGGAGCAGTTCTTC. Translation gives CSVHDGIREQFF.

This sequence joins TRBV21-1 and TRBJ2-4; the table's D call TRBD1 went unverified against the DNA. TRBV21-1 is tagged as a pseudogene. This CDR3 is 16 amino acids long. This chain's CDR3 is CASTPGGTLAKNIQYF. The CDR3 nucleotides read TGTGCCAGCACCCCTGGGGGCACCCTAGCCAAAAACATTCAGTACTTC.

V usage is TRBV5-1 and J usage is TRBJ2-5; weak D call: TRBD2 (6 bases). Germline lookup yields CDR1 SGHRS and CDR2 YFSETQ. The CDR3 has 12 residues. V lost 4 bases and J lost 4, with 8 bases in between. The CDR3 DNA reads as TGCGCCAGCAGCGCGGGGACAGAGACCCAGTACTTC. Translated, it gives CASSAGTETQYF.